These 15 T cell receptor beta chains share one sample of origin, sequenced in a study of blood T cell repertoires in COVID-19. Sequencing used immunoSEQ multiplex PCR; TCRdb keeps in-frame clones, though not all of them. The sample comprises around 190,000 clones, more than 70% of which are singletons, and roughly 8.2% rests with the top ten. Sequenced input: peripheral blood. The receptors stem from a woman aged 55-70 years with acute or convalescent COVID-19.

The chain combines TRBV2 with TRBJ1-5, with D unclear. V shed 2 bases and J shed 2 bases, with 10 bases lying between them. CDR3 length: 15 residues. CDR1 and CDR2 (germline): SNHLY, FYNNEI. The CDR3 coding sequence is TGTGCCAGCAGTGAATTCGGGAGACGCAATCAGCCCCAGCATTTT. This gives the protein CASSEFGRRNQPQHF.

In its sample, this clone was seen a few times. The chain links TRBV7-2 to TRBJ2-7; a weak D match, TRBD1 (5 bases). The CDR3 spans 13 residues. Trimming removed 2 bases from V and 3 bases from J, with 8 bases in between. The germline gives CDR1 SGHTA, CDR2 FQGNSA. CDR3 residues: CASSLFGHYEQYV. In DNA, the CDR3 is TGTGCCAGCAGCTTATTTGGACACTACGAGCAGTACGTC.

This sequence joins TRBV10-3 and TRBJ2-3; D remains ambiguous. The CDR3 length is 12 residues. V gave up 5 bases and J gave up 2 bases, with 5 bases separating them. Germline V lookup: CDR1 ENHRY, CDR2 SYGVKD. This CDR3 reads CAISSNTDTQYF. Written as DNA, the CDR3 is TGTGCCATCAGTTCTAACACAGATACGCAGTATTTT.

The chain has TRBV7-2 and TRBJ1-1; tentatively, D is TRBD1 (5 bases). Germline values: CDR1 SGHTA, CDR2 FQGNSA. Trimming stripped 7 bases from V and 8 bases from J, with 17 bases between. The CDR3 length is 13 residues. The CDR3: CASIRPVTGEAFF. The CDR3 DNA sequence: TGTGCCAGCATTCGCCCTGTAACAGGAGAAGCTTTCTTT.

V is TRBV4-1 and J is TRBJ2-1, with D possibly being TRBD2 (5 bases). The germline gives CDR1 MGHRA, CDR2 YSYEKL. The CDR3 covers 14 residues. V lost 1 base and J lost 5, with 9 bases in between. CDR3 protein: CASSQVRGHNEQFF. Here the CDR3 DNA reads TGCGCCAGCAGCCAAGTTCGGGGTCACAATGAGCAGTTCTTC.

The DNA of the CDR3 is TGTGCCAGCAGCTTAATGGACAGGGGGCGAGGCTACACCTTC. Amino acid sequence: CASSLMDRGRGYTF. The chain combines TRBV7-3 with TRBJ1-2; 11 nucleotides agree with TRBD1. V was pared by 1 base and J by 8 bases, with 3 bases of the junction left unmatched. The CDR3 is made up of 14 amino acids. CDR1 is SGHTA and CDR2 is FQGTGA in the germline V gene.

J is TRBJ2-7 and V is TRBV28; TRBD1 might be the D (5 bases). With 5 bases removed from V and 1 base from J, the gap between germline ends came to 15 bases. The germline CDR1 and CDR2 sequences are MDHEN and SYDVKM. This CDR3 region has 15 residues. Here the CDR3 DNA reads TGTGCCAGCAGTCCACAGACAGTACTGTCCTACGAGCAGTACTTC. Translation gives CASSPQTVLSYEQYF.

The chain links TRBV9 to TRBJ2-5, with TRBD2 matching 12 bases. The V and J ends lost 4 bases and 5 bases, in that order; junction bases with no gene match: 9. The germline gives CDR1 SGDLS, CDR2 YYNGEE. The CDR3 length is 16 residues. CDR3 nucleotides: TGTGCCAGCAGCCCGCGACTAGCGGGAGCGGGGGAGACCCAGTACTTC. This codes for CASSPRLAGAGETQYF.

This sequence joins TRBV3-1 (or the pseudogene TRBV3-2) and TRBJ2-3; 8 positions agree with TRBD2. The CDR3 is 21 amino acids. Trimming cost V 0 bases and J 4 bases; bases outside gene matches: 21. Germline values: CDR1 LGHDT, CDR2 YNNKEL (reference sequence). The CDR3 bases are TGTGCCAGCAGCCAAGAAAGTCCGGGACTAGTGGCCGACGGGTCTCCAGATACGCAGTATTTT. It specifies CASSQESPGLVADGSPDTQYF.

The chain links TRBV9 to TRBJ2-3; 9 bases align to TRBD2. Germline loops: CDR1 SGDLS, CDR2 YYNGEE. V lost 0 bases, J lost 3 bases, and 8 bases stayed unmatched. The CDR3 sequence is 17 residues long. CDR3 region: CASSVEAPSGITDTQYF. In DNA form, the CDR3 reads TGTGCCAGCAGCGTAGAGGCCCCTAGCGGGATAACAGATACGCAGTATTTT.

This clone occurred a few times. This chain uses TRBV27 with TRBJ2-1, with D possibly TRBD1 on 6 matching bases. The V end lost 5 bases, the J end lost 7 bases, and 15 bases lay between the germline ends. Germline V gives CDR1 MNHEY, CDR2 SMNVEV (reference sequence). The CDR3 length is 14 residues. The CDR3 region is CASSKGQRWNEQFF. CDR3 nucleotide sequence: TGTGCCAGCAGTAAAGGACAGAGGTGGAATGAGCAGTTCTTC.

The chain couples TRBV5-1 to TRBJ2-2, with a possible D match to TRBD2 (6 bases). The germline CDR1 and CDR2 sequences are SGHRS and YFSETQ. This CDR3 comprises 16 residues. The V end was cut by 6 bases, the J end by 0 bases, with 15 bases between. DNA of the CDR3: TGCGCCAGCACACCTGGGACTTTTTCGAACACCGGGGAGCTGTTTTTT. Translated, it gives CASTPGTFSNTGELFF.

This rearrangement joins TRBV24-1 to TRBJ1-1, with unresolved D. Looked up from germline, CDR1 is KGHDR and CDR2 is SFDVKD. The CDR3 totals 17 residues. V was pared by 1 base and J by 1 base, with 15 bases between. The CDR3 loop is CATSDLTFQAPNTEAFF. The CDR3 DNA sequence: TGTGCCACCAGTGATTTAACCTTCCAGGCGCCGAACACTGAAGCTTTCTTT.

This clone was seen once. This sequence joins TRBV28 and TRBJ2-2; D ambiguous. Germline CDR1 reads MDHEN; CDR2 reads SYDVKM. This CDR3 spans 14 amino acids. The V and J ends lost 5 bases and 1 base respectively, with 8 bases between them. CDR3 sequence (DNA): TGTGCCAGCAGTGCCCCGGGGAACACCGGGGAGCTGTTTTTT. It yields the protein CASSAPGNTGELFF.

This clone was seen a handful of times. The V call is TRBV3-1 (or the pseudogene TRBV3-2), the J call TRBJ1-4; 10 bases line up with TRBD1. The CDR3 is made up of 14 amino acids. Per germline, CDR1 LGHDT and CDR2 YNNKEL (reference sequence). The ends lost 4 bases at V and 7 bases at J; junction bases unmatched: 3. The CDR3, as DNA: TGTGCCAGCAGCCTGACAGGGGGCGGTGAAAAACTGTTTTTT. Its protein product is CASSLTGGGEKLFF.